This TCR beta chain emerged from a study of cytomegalovirus exposure and HLA in healthy donors. CDR1 is SGHTA, CDR2 FQGNSA, per germline. Trimming pared 4 bases from V and 8 bases from J, leaving 14 bases between. The CDR3 extends over 14 amino acids. Of note for this clone: Its antigen is as yet unknown.

Sequenced by immunoSEQ multiplex PCR; TCRdb stores in-frame clones only, minus some. The sample yields about 50,000 clones, 80% to 90% seen once. Study-level results: Reports showed the classifier diagnosing cytomegalovirus status with high specificity and sensitivity. The tendency of first-cohort TCR clusters to co-occur in the 120 validation repertoires was the finding of a later analysis.

The chain recombines TRBV7-2 with TRBJ1-4; possible D gene TRBD1, 5 bases. Input material: PBMCs. The sequence was collected from a woman in her 30s in good health and CMV-seronegative. For the CDR3, the DNA is TGTGCCAGCAGCTCCTCGGGACTAGGAGAAAAACTGTTTTTT. This sequence encodes CASSSSGLGEKLFF.